This TCR beta chain was captured by sequencing in a study of blood T cell repertoires in COVID-19. Study in general: The study drew acute and convalescent COVID-19 samples from the United States, Italy and Spain. PBMCs, B-cell-depleted T cells, or T cells provided the cDNA or gDNA that made up the material.

As processed by the authors: It was from reference gene primer amplification that nucleated cell counts were estimated. Measured with immunoSEQ multiplex PCR; TCRdb has only the in-frame clones, and not every one. V, J and clone size derive from that table, while D and trimming were established from the DNA sequence. The top ten clones hold 20% to 25% of a sample with 150,000 to 200,000 clones, about 85% of them seen once. The CDR3 is 13 amino acids. Looked up from germline, CDR1 is SEHNR and CDR2 is FQNEAQ (reference sequence). Unmatched junction bases numbered 4, after V lost 4 bases and J lost 5 bases.

The chain is built from TRBV7-9 and TRBJ2-5; TRBD2 aligns across 7 bases. The receptor's source is a man in his sixties with active or convalescent COVID-19. The sequencing input was peripheral blood. CDR3 nucleotide sequence: TGTGCCAGCAGCTCTAGCGGTTGGGAGACCCAGTACTTC. Its protein product is CASSSSGWETQYF.